These 20 T cell receptor beta chains were all obtained from the same sample, sequenced in a study of OX40 agonist ivuxolimab in advanced cancers. Assay: immunoSEQ multiplex PCR; the TCRdb copy retains only in-frame clones and omits some. The data show fewer than 90,000 clones, about 89% seen once. Sample: CD4+ or CD8+ T cells sorted from blood, taken in a trial of the OX40 agonist ivuxolimab. The receptors stem from an adult with an advanced solid tumor such as melanoma, head and neck, liver or kidney cancer.

This clone was seen many times. The V gene is TRBV7-6, the J gene TRBJ2-2; D is unclear. Germline loops: CDR1 SGHVS, CDR2 FNYEAQ. The germline V and J ends were trimmed by 1 base and 5 bases, with 5 bases remaining between them. The CDR3 spans 13 residues. CDR3 loop: CASSLGWTGELFF. The CDR3 nucleotides are TGTGCCAGCAGCTTAGGTTGGACCGGGGAGCTGTTTTTT.

This chain connects TRBV15 to TRBJ1-4; D gene ambiguous. This CDR3 comprises 17 residues. Germline V gene data show CDR1 as LNHNV and CDR2 as YYDKDF (reference sequence). V lost 0 bases, J lost 8 bases, and 19 bases lay in between. The CDR3 DNA is TGTGCCACCAGCAGAGATTTTCAGACCCACCCGGGAGAAAAACTGTTTTTT. Translated: CATSRDFQTHPGEKLFF.

The chain employs TRBV19 and TRBJ2-2, with TRBD1 matching 8 bases. This CDR3 comprises 15 residues. The V segment lost 5 bases and the J segment 9 bases; nucleotides outside the gene matches: 11. Per germline, CDR1 LNHDA and CDR2 SQIVND (reference sequence). The CDR3 region has the DNA TGTGCCAGTAGTCTCCAACAGGGGGAAGTGAGGGAGCTGTTTTTT. It yields the protein CASSLQQGEVRELFF.

The chain is built from TRBV4-3 and TRBJ2-1, with 7 bases fitting TRBD2. In germline, CDR1 is LGHNA, CDR2 YSLEER. The CDR3 sequence is 15 residues long. Trimming removed 4 bases from V and 5 bases from J; junction bases left unmatched: 8. CDR3 loop: CASSPELATNNEQFF. The CDR3 region has the DNA TGCGCCAGCAGCCCAGAACTAGCGACCAACAATGAGCAGTTCTTC.

This chain links TRBV15 with TRBJ2-5; D is unclear. TRBJ2-7 explains the end of the DNA better; the J call may be wrong. Germline V gene lookup returns CDR1 LNHNV and CDR2 YYDKDF (reference sequence). The CDR3 is made up of 17 amino acids. The CDR3 protein is CATSRTTLDLFSYEQYF. The CDR3 DNA reads as TGTGCCACCAGCAGAACAACCCTCGACTTATTCTCCTACGAGCAGTACTTC.

This chain joins TRBV6-6 and TRBJ2-1; TRBD2 matches at 9 bases. V shed 7 bases and J 0 bases; nucleotides not matched to a gene: 7. Germline CDR1 MNHNY, CDR2 SVGAGI (reference sequence). This CDR3 region has 16 residues. The CDR3 sequence: CASMLFSGSSYNEQFF. CDR3 in DNA: TGTGCCAGCATGCTCTTTAGCGGGAGCTCCTACAATGAGCAGTTCTTC.

In this sample, this clone turned up once. J is TRBJ2-1 and V is TRBV7-2, with D possibly TRBD2 on 5 matching bases. V lost 5 bases and J 12 bases, leaving 14 bases between the germline ends. Looked up from germline, CDR1 is SGHTA and CDR2 is FQGNSA. The CDR3 is 12 residues long. DNA for the CDR3: TGTGCCAGCAGCCTCGAAGAGGGCTCGCAGTTCTTC. Translating gives CASSLEEGSQFF.

The V and J genes are TRBV5-1 and TRBJ2-1, with 9 bases that match TRBD2. The germline V gene encodes CDR1 SGHRS and CDR2 YFSETQ. J was trimmed by 7 bases and V by 0 bases; bases with no gene match: 2. This CDR3 is 14 amino acids long. The CDR3, as DNA: TGCGCCAGCAGCTTGGATACTAGCGGGAATGAGCAGTTCTTC. As protein: CASSLDTSGNEQFF.

V is TRBV27 and J is TRBJ2-6; no clear D. This CDR3 is built from 15 residues. Deletions cut 1 base from V and 1 base from J, with 5 bases between. The V gene's germline CDR1 is MNHEY and CDR2 SMNVEV (reference sequence). The CDR3 loop is CASSLFSSGANVLTF. The CDR3 DNA reads as TGTGCCAGCAGTTTATTCAGTTCTGGGGCCAACGTCCTGACTTTC.

The chain joins TRBV10-1 to TRBJ2-1; D not certain. In germline, CDR1 is WNHNN, CDR2 SYGVQD (reference sequence). CDR3 size: 15 residues. V was clipped by 2 bases and J by 4 bases, with 12 bases between them. The CDR3 nucleotides read TGCGCCAGCAGTGAGGATCGGTCCGATTACAATGAGCAGTTCTTC. Its translation is CASSEDRSDYNEQFF.

The chain uses TRBV6-1 and TRBJ1-1; a possible D gene is TRBD1 (5 bases). The CDR3 is made up of 15 amino acids. Per the germline V gene, CDR1 is MNHNS and CDR2 is SASEGT. Trimming shortened V by 3 bases and J by 1 base, and 12 bases separated the two germline ends. The DNA of the CDR3 is TGTGCCAGCAGTGATCCGAACAGGCGGAACACTGAAGCTTTCTTT. This gives the protein CASSDPNRRNTEAFF.

This CDR3 reads CASRSLPPTGTTGNTIYF. In DNA, the CDR3 is TGTGCCAGCAGAAGTTTGCCACCAACCGGGACAACTGGAAACACCATATATTTT. The chain couples TRBV6-4 to TRBJ1-3; D is possibly TRBD1 (6 bases). The V end lost 6 bases, the J end lost 2 bases, and 23 bases lay between the germline ends. CDR1 is MRHNA and CDR2 is SNTAGT in the germline V gene. CDR3 length equals 18 residues.

The chain recombines TRBV4-2 with TRBJ2-1; D remains unclear. Germline V gene lookup returns CDR1 LGHNA and CDR2 YNFKEQ. CDR3 length equals 15 residues. The V end was cut by 0 bases, the J end by 5 bases, with 11 bases between. The CDR3: CASSQDFTPHNEQFF. For the CDR3, the DNA is TGTGCCAGCAGCCAAGATTTTACTCCTCACAATGAGCAGTTCTTC.

This clone was observed a few times. V is TRBV7-9 and J is TRBJ1-2; tentative D call: TRBD1 (5 bases). V lost 5 bases to trimming and J lost 9 bases, with 22 bases between them. CDR1 and CDR2 (germline): SEHNR, FQNEAQ (reference sequence). CDR3 length: 15 amino acids. CDR3 DNA sequence: TGTGCCAGCAGCCCTGAAACAGGTCTCGTTCCAAGCTACACCTTC. It encodes CASSPETGLVPSYTF.

This chain uses TRBV7-9 with TRBJ1-2; 9 nucleotides agree with TRBD1. Germline V gene lookup returns CDR1 SEHNR and CDR2 FQNEAQ (reference sequence). Trimming cost V 3 bases and J 6 bases; bases outside gene matches: 11. The CDR3 contains 16 residues. In DNA, the CDR3 is TGTGCCAGCAGCTTTCACCGGGGGCGACAGGGGGATGGCTACACCTTC. Its translation is CASSFHRGRQGDGYTF.

The rearrangement links TRBV6-1 to TRBJ1-5; D is perhaps TRBD1 (5 bases). Trimming left V 8 bases short and J 0 bases short, with 14 bases between. The CDR3 is 15 amino acids. Per the germline V gene, CDR1 is MNHNS and CDR2 is SASEGT. The CDR3 nucleotides read TGTGCCAGCGACCCCCCAGGGAATAGCAATCAGCCCCAGCATTTT. Translation: CASDPPGNSNQPQHF.

The chain combines TRBV29-1 with TRBJ1-2, with 8 bases matching TRBD1. Germline trimming cut 6 bases from V and 0 bases from J; bases unmatched to any gene: 3. The CDR3 runs to 13 residues. Per the germline V gene, CDR1 is SQVTM and CDR2 is ANQGSEA. CDR3 residues: CSVGTGPNYGYTF. Here the CDR3 DNA reads TGCAGCGTAGGGACAGGCCCTAACTATGGCTACACCTTC.

The chain recombines TRBV5-1 with TRBJ2-2; D is possibly TRBD2 (5 bases). In germline, CDR1 is SGHRS, CDR2 YFSETQ. The CDR3 length is 16 residues. The V and J ends lost 3 bases and 2 bases respectively, with 14 bases between them. Here the CDR3 reads CASSSGVIQNTGELFF. In nucleotides, the CDR3 is TGCGCCAGCAGCTCCGGGGTAATTCAAAACACCGGGGAGCTGTTTTTT.

This clone was observed once. The chain has TRBV11-3 and TRBJ2-7; 11 positions agree with TRBD1. V lost 6 bases and J lost 2; bases outside the gene matches: 6. The CDR3 is 15 amino acids. CDR1 is SGHNT, CDR2 YENEEA, per germline. This CDR3 reads CASSSPGQGAYEQYF. As DNA, the CDR3 is TGTGCCAGCAGTTCCCCGGGACAGGGGGCCTACGAGCAGTACTTC.

The V and J genes are TRBV7-9 and TRBJ1-2, with a weak D call TRBD1 (5 bases). This CDR3 spans 14 amino acids. CDR1 SEHNR and CDR2 FQNEAQ come from the germline V gene (reference sequence). The V end lost 5 bases, the J end lost 1 base, and 11 bases lay between the germline ends. For the CDR3, the DNA is TGTGCCAGCAGCCCGGAAGGGGTTAACTATGGCTACACCTTC. It specifies CASSPEGVNYGYTF.